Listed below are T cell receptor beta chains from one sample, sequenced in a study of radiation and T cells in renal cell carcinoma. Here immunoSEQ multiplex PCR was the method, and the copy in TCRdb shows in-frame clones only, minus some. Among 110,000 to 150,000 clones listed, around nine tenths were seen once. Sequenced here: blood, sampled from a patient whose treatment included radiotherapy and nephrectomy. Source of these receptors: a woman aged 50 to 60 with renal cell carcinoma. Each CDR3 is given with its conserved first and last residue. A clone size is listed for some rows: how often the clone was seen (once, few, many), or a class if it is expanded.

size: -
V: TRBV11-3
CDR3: CASSPGQGKTGELFF

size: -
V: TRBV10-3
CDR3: CAISENNRQGASSEQYF

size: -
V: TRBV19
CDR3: CASVVGGTNTEAFF

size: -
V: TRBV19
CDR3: CASSQGGFSYEQYF

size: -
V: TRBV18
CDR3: CASSPPSSTDTQYF

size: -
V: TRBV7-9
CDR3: CASSLGGLSYEQYF

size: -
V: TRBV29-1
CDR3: CSVSAGGLSTDTQYF

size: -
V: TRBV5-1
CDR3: CASSLDQSGGRGYTF

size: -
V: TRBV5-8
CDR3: CAIRINEQFF

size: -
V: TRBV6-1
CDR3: CASSEGQGGNQPQHF

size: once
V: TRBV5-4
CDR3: CASSLPGTGAYEQYF

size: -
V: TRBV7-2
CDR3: CASSLGTGINSPLHF

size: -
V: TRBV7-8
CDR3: CASSLVAIAGGYQETQYF

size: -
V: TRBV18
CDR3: CASSPGQSTDTQYF

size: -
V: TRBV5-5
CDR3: CASSLKVPGANTEAFF

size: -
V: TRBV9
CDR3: CASSAAMPYGYTF

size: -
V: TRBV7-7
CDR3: CASSKGLAGRAGANVLTF

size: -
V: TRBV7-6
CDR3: CASSLADLSFSPLHF

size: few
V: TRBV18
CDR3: CASSPRQVYGYTF

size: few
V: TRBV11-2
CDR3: CASSLSRDSRYTF

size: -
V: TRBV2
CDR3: CASSERWSSYEQYF

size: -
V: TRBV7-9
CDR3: CASSLVGGDGYTF

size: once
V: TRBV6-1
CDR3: CASSDLSGGAFYNEQFF

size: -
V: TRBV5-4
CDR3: CASSLAGGQAEAFF

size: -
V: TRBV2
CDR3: CASTGTRGETQYF

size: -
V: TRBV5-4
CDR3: CASSLGAEAFF

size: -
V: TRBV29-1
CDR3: CSVTGTEFWVMNTEAFF

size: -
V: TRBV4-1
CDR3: CASSQDQTGSGYTF

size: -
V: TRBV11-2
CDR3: CASSLTGTGAEAFF

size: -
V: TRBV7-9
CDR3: CASSSGRWGNQPQHF

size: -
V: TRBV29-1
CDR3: CSVNRGLDTEAFF

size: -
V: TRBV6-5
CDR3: CASSYSGDSSGNTIYF

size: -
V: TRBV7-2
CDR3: CASSPRTGKYTEAFF

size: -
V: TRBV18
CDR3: CASSPAQNTEAFF

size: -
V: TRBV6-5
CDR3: CASAARANVLTF

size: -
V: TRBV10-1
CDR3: CASSEGYTGELFF

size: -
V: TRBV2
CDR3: CASSDVGVGTEAFF

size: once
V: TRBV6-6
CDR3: CASSYGAGGEQFF

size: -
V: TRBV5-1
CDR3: CASSFSEKTQYF

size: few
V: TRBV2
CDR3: CASIYASGQWF

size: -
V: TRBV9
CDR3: CASSVDTYSYEQYF